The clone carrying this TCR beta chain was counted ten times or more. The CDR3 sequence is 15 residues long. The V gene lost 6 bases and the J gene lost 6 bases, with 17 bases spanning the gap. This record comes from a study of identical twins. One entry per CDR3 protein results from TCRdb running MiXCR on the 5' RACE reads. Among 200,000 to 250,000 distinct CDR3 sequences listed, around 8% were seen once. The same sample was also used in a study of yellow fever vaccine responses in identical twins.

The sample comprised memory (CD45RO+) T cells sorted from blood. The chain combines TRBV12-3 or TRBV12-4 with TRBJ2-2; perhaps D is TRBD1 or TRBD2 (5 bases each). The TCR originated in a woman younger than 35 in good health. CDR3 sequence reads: CASSPPGQGPGELFF. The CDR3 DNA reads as TGTGCCAGCAGCCCCCCGGGGCAGGGTCCCGGGGAGCTGTTTTTT.